A single sample is the source of the 24 T cell receptor beta chains below, sequenced in a study of tissue T cells after allogeneic stem cell transplantation. Clones were read by immunoSEQ multiplex PCR, and TCRdb kept only the in-frame ones, dropping some. This sample has about 5,600 clones, with 50% to 70% found just once. The source was duodenum tissue, collected at autopsy. The receptors come from a woman aged 18 to 55 with breast cancer.

This chain uses TRBV6-5 with TRBJ2-7; tentatively, D is TRBD1 (6 bases). This CDR3 has 13 residues. The V and J ends lost 7 bases and 4 bases respectively, with 14 bases between them. Germline V lookup: CDR1 MNHEY, CDR2 SVGAGI. CDR3 sequence reads: CASTRGIGYEQYF. As DNA, the CDR3 is TGTGCCAGCACCAGGGGAATCGGGTACGAGCAGTACTTC.

This chain links TRBV10-3 with TRBJ2-7; D is unresolved. Germline V gene lookup returns CDR1 ENHRY and CDR2 SYGVKD. CDR3 length equals 11 residues. V was trimmed by 11 bases and J by 5 bases, leaving 13 bases between them. Written as DNA, the CDR3 is TGTGCCTCCTGGGGAAGGGACGAGCAGTACTTC. Its translation is CASWGRDEQYF.

This chain's CDR3 is CASSDQGGDDQFF. The CDR3 DNA reads TGTGCCAGCTCGGATCAGGGGGGGGACGATCAGTTCTTC. This rearrangement joins TRBV7-2 to TRBJ2-1; tentatively, D is TRBD1 or TRBD2 (7 bases each). The CDR3 contains 13 residues. The V gene lost 8 bases and the J gene lost 13 bases, with 21 bases spanning the gap. The germline V gene has CDR1 SGHTA and CDR2 FQGNSA.

Only one count was recorded for this clone. J is TRBJ1-2 and V is TRBV2, with D possibly matching TRBD1 (6 bases). Germline V gene sequence: CDR1 SNHLY, CDR2 FYNNEI. CDR3 length: 13 residues. Trimming left V 10 bases short and J 6 bases short, with 18 bases between. CDR3 nucleotides: TGTGCCATCAATAACAGGGCCGGGAATGGCTACACCTTC. Amino acid sequence: CAINNRAGNGYTF. The variable domain in full, completed from reference TRBV2 and TRBJ1-2, reads EPEVTQTPSHQVTQMGQEVILRCVPISNHLYFYWYRQILGQKVEFLVSFYNNEISEKSEIFDDQFSVERPDGSNFTLKIRSTKLEDSAMYFCAINNRAGNGYTFGSGTRLTVV.

This clone was recorded only once. This chain links TRBV6-5 with TRBJ2-3; a weak D match, TRBD2 (5 bases). Germline V CDR1 and CDR2: MNHEY, SVGAGI. There are 13 residues in the CDR3. Trimming pared 5 bases from V and 4 bases from J, leaving 10 bases between. CDR3 protein: CASSPREPDTQYF. CDR3 sequence (DNA): TGTGCCAGCAGTCCCCGGGAACCAGATACGCAGTATTTT.

The chain uses TRBV2 and TRBJ2-5, with 8 bases aligning to TRBD2. V shed 4 bases, J shed 2 bases, and the junction held 3 bases outside the gene matches. The CDR3 has 14 residues. Germline CDR1 SNHLY, CDR2 FYNNEI. The CDR3 region has the DNA TGTGCCAGCAGTGGTTCGGGGGGGCAAGAGACCCAGTACTTC. Its protein is CASSGSGGQETQYF.

CDR3 nucleotide sequence: TGTGCCAGCAGTTCAGGGGCTAGCACAGATACGCAGTATTTT. Its protein product is CASSSGASTDTQYF. The gene calls are TRBV27 and TRBJ2-3; D is perhaps TRBD1 (6 bases). V lost 4 bases to trimming and J lost 0 bases, with 8 bases between them. Germline CDR1 reads MNHEY; CDR2 reads SMNVEV (reference sequence). The CDR3 contains 14 residues.

A note on this clone: Possible read error: a much larger clone is one base away. The chain joins TRBV5-4 to TRBJ1-1; the D gene is possibly TRBD1 (5 bases). Deletions cut 5 bases from V and 2 bases from J, with 10 bases between. CDR3 length: 13 amino acids. CDR1 is SGHNT and CDR2 is YYREEE in the germline V gene (reference sequence). CDR3 in amino acids: CASRSTGNTEAFF. CDR3 in DNA: TGTGCCAGCAGGTCCACAGGAAACACTGAAGCTTTCTTT.

The V call is TRBV9, the J call TRBJ2-7; 7 nucleotides agree with TRBD1. This CDR3 has 16 amino acids. Germline trimming cut 0 bases from V and 3 bases from J; bases unmatched to any gene: 9. Germline V gene lookup returns CDR1 SGDLS and CDR2 YYNGEE. The CDR3 nucleotides read TGTGCCAGCAGCGTAGTAACGGGACAGCCTCTCTACGAGCAGTACTTC. Its translation is CASSVVTGQPLYEQYF.

This rearrangement joins TRBV30 to TRBJ1-2; D remains ambiguous. Trimming pared 4 bases from V and 4 bases from J, leaving 10 bases between. Per the germline V gene, CDR1 is GTSNPN and CDR2 is SVGIG (reference sequence). The CDR3 covers 12 residues. The CDR3 bases are TGTGCCTGGACCCCTGGCGGCTATGGCTACACCTTC. Its translation: CAWTPGGYGYTF. The full variable domain, in which reference TRBV30 and TRBJ1-2 provide the parts outside the CDR3, is SQTIHQWPATLVQPVGSPLSLECTVEGTSNPNLYWYRQAAGRGLQLLFYSVGIGQISSEVPQNLSASRPQDRQFILSSKKLLLSDSGFYLCAWTPGGYGYTFGSGTRLTVV.

The V gene is TRBV18, the J gene TRBJ2-1; TRBD1 matches 9 bases. Germline CDR1 is KGHSH and CDR2 is LQKENI. The CDR3 is made up of 13 amino acids. The J segment lost 9 bases and the V segment lost 5 bases, leaving 5 bases of the junction unmatched. CDR3 DNA sequence: TGTGCCAGCTCAACAGGGGGCGGCACTGAGCAGTTCTTC. Its protein product is CASSTGGGTEQFF.

V and J are TRBV5-1 and TRBJ2-7, with a weak D call TRBD1 (5 bases). This CDR3 has 13 amino acids. V was clipped by 4 bases and J by 3 bases, with 11 bases between them. The V gene's germline CDR1 is SGHRS and CDR2 YFSETQ. The CDR3: CASSGRQSYEQYF. The DNA of the CDR3 is TGCGCCAGCAGCGGGCGACAGAGCTACGAGCAGTACTTC.

This chain uses TRBV3-1 (or the pseudogene TRBV3-2) with TRBJ1-2; D is unclear. CDR1 is LGHDT and CDR2 is YNNKEL in the germline V gene (reference sequence). V gave up 0 bases and J gave up 4 bases, with 12 bases separating them. The CDR3 is made up of 15 amino acids. CDR3 protein: CASSQDTAVIYGYTF. CDR3 sequence (DNA): TGTGCCAGCAGCCAAGACACGGCGGTGATCTATGGCTACACCTTC.

The V call is TRBV5-6, the J call TRBJ2-7; TRBD1 aligns across 8 bases. The ends lost 4 bases at V and 6 bases at J; junction bases unmatched: 3. Looked up from germline, CDR1 is SGHDT and CDR2 is YYEEEE. CDR3 length equals 12 residues. The CDR3 bases are TGTGCCAGCAGCCAGGGGGCACGCGAGCAGTACTTC. Protein sequence: CASSQGAREQYF.

By proportion, this clone is large. The chain joins TRBV19 to TRBJ2-7; D perhaps matches TRBD2 (5 bases). The germline CDR1 and CDR2 sequences are LNHDA and SQIVND (reference sequence). This CDR3 region has 15 residues. Trimming took 1 base from V and 1 from J, leaving 11 bases between them. DNA of the CDR3: TGTGCCAGTAGTATAGGTCTAGCTTCGTCCTACGAGCAGTACTTC. This gives the protein CASSIGLASSYEQYF.

Only a few counts were recorded for this clone. This specimen includes other DNA sequences encoding the same CDR3. The chain has TRBV11-1 and TRBJ1-5; D gene uncertain. The CDR3 consists of 13 residues. Germline assignment: CDR1 SGHAT and CDR2 FQDESV (reference sequence). The V end was cut by 3 bases, the J end by 3 bases, with 6 bases between. Here the CDR3 DNA reads TGTGCCAGCAGCTTTAATGTCAATCAGCCCCAGCATTTT. It is translated as CASSFNVNQPQHF.

The chain recombines TRBV19 with TRBJ2-7; 7 bases are shared with TRBD2. The CDR3 totals 13 residues. V lost 6 bases to trimming and J lost 2 bases; unmatched junction nucleotides: 4. Looked up from germline, CDR1 is LNHDA and CDR2 is SQIVND (reference sequence). CDR3 nucleotide sequence: TGTGCCAGTAGACCGCGGGGGACCTACGAGCAGTACTTC. It is translated as CASRPRGTYEQYF.

J is TRBJ2-7 and V is TRBV19; 9 nucleotides agree with TRBD1. Germline-derived CDR1 and CDR2 are LNHDA and SQIVND (reference sequence). V was pared by 4 bases and J by 1 base, with 5 bases of the junction left unmatched. The CDR3 length is 15 residues. CDR3 coding DNA: TGTGCCAGTAGTAACCGACAGGGGGGTTCCTACGAGCAGTACTTC. Translating gives CASSNRQGGSYEQYF.

The CDR3 is CASSDARTSGSGEQYF. CDR3 sequence (DNA): TGTGCCAGCAGTGACGCGAGGACTAGCGGATCTGGGGAGCAGTACTTC. The chain combines TRBV25-1 with TRBJ2-7; 10 bases map to TRBD2. After removal of 3 bases from V and 7 bases from J, the junction contained 12 bases not matched to a gene. Germline values: CDR1 MGHDK, CDR2 SYGVNS. This CDR3 is built from 16 residues.

This clone was seen once. This chain joins TRBV27 and TRBJ2-3; TRBD1 aligns across 7 bases. V trimming: 5 bases; J trimming: 2 bases; junction bases outside the gene matches: 7. CDR3 length: 15 amino acids. The germline V gene encodes CDR1 MNHEY and CDR2 SMNVEV (reference sequence). CDR3 bases: TGTGCCAGCAGTAGACAGGGAAGGGACACAGATACGCAGTATTTT. Translating gives CASSRQGRDTDTQYF.

This chain uses TRBV9 with TRBJ2-1; perhaps TRBD2 as D (6 bases). The germline CDR1 and CDR2 sequences are SGDLS and YYNGEE. This CDR3 contains 15 residues. Trimming cost V 3 bases and J 2 bases, with 12 bases left between them. CDR3 in amino acids: CASSAREKTYNEQFF. The CDR3 region has the DNA TGTGCCAGCAGCGCCCGGGAGAAGACCTACAATGAGCAGTTCTTC.

The chain uses TRBV11-2 and TRBJ2-1; D perhaps matches TRBD1 (7 bases). This CDR3 has 15 amino acids. Trimming pared 2 bases from V and 7 bases from J, leaving 15 bases between. Germline V gives CDR1 SGHAT, CDR2 FQNNGV. In nucleotides, the CDR3 is TGTGCCAGCAGCTTACTACAGGGGAGGATGAATGAGCAGTTCTTC. It specifies CASSLLQGRMNEQFF. Variable domain in full (rest from reference TRBV11-2 and TRBJ2-1): EAGVAQSPRYKIIEKRQSVAFWCNPISGHATLYWYQQILGQGPKLLIQFQNNGVVDDSQLPKDRFSAERLKGVDSTLKIQPAKLEDSAVYLCASSLLQGRMNEQFFGPGTRLTVL.

The J gene is TRBJ2-6, the V gene TRBV28; the D gene is possibly TRBD1 (6 bases). CDR1 and CDR2 from the germline V gene are MDHEN and SYDVKM. Trimming removed 5 bases from V and 0 bases from J, with 11 bases in between. The CDR3 is 16 amino acids. The CDR3 DNA reads as TGTGCCAGCAGTCGACACAGGGACTCTGGGGCCAACGTCCTGACTTTC. Protein: CASSRHRDSGANVLTF. The full variable domain, with the rest looked up from reference TRBV28 and TRBJ2-6, is DVKVTQSSRYLVKRTGEKVFLECVQDMDHENMFWYRQDPGLGLRLIYFSYDVKMKEKGDIPEGYSVSREKKERFSLILESASTNQTSMYLCASSRHRDSGANVLTFGAGSRLTVL.

This clone was detected once. V is TRBV7-6 and J is TRBJ2-3; 8 bases are a match to TRBD1. Trimming cost V 3 bases and J 0 bases; bases outside gene matches: 8. There are 17 residues in the CDR3. CDR1 and CDR2 from the germline V gene are SGHVS and FNYEAQ. Here the CDR3 reads CASSLGDRSPSTDTQYF. CDR3 coding DNA: TGTGCCAGCAGCTTGGGGGACAGGTCCCCTAGCACAGATACGCAGTATTTT.